These 11 T cell receptor beta chains originate from one sample sequenced in a study of shared clonotypes between healthy human individuals (dated by TCRdb to between 2020 and 2021). CD8 naive samples were obtained by positive selection for CCR7 among CD45RO-negative cells, yielding a CD45RA+CCR7+ population from which TemRA cells were excluded. The library was obtained by the immunoSEQ multiplex PCR assay. The table comes from immuneACCESS by way of TCRdb, which keeps in-frame sequences with V and J called. Part of the clones is missing from these tables; in studies checked, under half for an unresolved V gene and the rest for unknown reasons. The sample profile shows hundreds of thousands of clones; about 91% of them were found once. 24% of the sample is taken by the ten largest. Sequences were obtained from naive CD8+ T cells sorted from blood. Explained via the paper, the cell subset or site label denotes: CD45RA+CCR7+. The receptor set was obtained from a man aged 25 to 40 in good health.

This clone was seen once. This chain links TRBV4-2 with TRBJ1-1; 7 bases align to TRBD1. From germline, CDR1 is LGHNA and CDR2 YNFKEQ. Trimming cost V 6 bases and J 4 bases; bases outside gene matches: 11. This CDR3 comprises 15 residues. In DNA form, the CDR3 reads TGTGCCAGCAGGGACGGGACAGCCACGGGCACTGAAGCTTTCTTT. It specifies CASRDGTATGTEAFF.

This rearrangement joins TRBV7-9 to TRBJ2-3; D unclear. Trimming removed 4 bases from V and 6 bases from J, with 17 bases in between. The CDR3 totals 15 residues. Germline values: CDR1 SEHNR, CDR2 FQNEAQ (reference sequence). The chain's CDR3 is CASSSPTRGLDTQYF. CDR3 bases: TGTGCCAGCAGCTCTCCCACCAGAGGATTGGATACGCAGTATTTT. Drawing the rest from reference TRBV7-9 and TRBJ2-3, the complete variable domain is DTGVSQNPRHKITKRGQNVTFRCDPISEHNRLYWYRQTLGQGPEFLTYFQNEAQLEKSRLLSDRFSAERPKGSFSTLEIQRTEQGDSAMYLCASSSPTRGLDTQYFGPGTRLTVL.

This rearrangement joins TRBV27 to TRBJ2-1; D perhaps matches TRBD2 (7 bases). V dropped 5 bases and J dropped 3 bases, with 11 bases sitting between them. The V gene's germline CDR1 is MNHEY and CDR2 SMNVEV (reference sequence). The CDR3 loop spans 14 amino acids. CDR3 residues: CASSTGGNYNEQFF. CDR3 DNA sequence: TGTGCCAGCAGTACGGGGGGCAACTACAATGAGCAGTTCTTC.

The CDR3 region is CASSLVVRGQETQYF. CDR3 nucleotides: TGTGCCAGCAGCTTAGTGGTCAGGGGGCAGGAGACCCAGTACTTC. The V and J genes are TRBV7-9 and TRBJ2-5; the match to TRBD1 covers 8 bases. J gave up 5 bases and V 1 base, and 6 bases lay outside the gene matches. CDR1 is SEHNR, CDR2 FQNEAQ, per germline (reference sequence). This CDR3 comprises 15 residues.

This chain links TRBV28 with TRBJ2-7; D remains ambiguous. V lost 5 bases, J lost 0 bases, and 14 bases lay in between. Germline CDR1 is MDHEN and CDR2 is SYDVKM. The CDR3 length is 15 residues. The chain's CDR3 is CASSPLRPSSYEQYF. The CDR3 region has the DNA TGTGCCAGCAGTCCCTTGCGGCCGAGCTCCTACGAGCAGTACTTC.

The V call is TRBV27, the J call TRBJ2-1; TRBD2 might be the D (5 bases). V lost 4 bases and J 9 bases, leaving 10 bases between the germline ends. This CDR3 is built from 12 residues. Germline V gives CDR1 MNHEY, CDR2 SMNVEV (reference sequence). For the CDR3, the DNA is TGTGCCAGCAGTTCGGGAAATGGTGAGCAGTTCTTC. It is translated as CASSSGNGEQFF.

The gene calls are TRBV28 and TRBJ2-7; 7 bases are a match to TRBD1. This CDR3 has 14 residues. The germline V gene has CDR1 MDHEN and CDR2 SYDVKM. The ends lost 5 bases at V and 2 bases at J; junction bases unmatched: 6. The CDR3 sequence: CASSAPGQPYEQYF. The CDR3 region has the DNA TGTGCCAGCAGTGCACCGGGACAGCCCTACGAGCAGTACTTC.

V is TRBV7-2 and J is TRBJ2-1, with a tentative D call TRBD2 (6 bases). V lost 4 bases and J lost 6, with 13 bases in between. This CDR3 has 14 residues. The V gene's germline CDR1 is SGHTA and CDR2 FQGNSA. CDR3 in DNA: TGTGCCAGCAGCTCCATCGGGGGAGGCAATGAGCAGTTCTTC. It encodes CASSSIGGGNEQFF.

The chain uses TRBV29-1 and TRBJ2-7; 8 bases are a match to TRBD2. V shed 7 bases and J 5 bases; nucleotides not matched to a gene: 10. This CDR3 contains 13 residues. The V gene's germline CDR1 is SQVTM and CDR2 ANQGSEA. Written as DNA, the CDR3 is TGCAGCGGAGGGGGACTAGTGAGTCACGAGCAGTACTTC. Translated, it gives CSGGGLVSHEQYF.

This chain connects TRBV5-5 to TRBJ2-1, with 7 bases identical to TRBD2. CDR1 is SGHKS and CDR2 is YYEKEE in the germline V gene (reference sequence). CDR3 length: 13 residues. The junction had 4 bases not matched to a gene; V was cut back by 0 bases and J by 10 bases. DNA for the CDR3: TGTGCCAGCAGCTTGGGCCTAGCGGTAGAGCAGTTCTTC. Translated: CASSLGLAVEQFF.

The chain couples TRBV7-6 to TRBJ2-1; 9 positions agree with TRBD2. CDR3 length equals 15 residues. Trimming took 3 bases from V and 2 from J; bases not matched to a gene: 2. Germline CDR1 and CDR2: SGHVS and FNYEAQ. CDR3 amino acids: CASSLRGGPYNEQFF. CDR3 sequence (DNA): TGTGCCAGCAGCTTGCGGGGGGGTCCCTACAATGAGCAGTTCTTC.